The clone carrying this TCR beta chain was counted only a few times. The source of the sample is a study of Graves' ophthalmopathy and Graves' hyperthyroidism. The authors amplified TCR beta CDR3 regions from RNA transcripts. An initial RT-PCR round employing HTBI primers preceded a second-round multiplex PCR. Each CDR3 protein is one row after TCRdb ran MiXCR on the multiplex PCR reads. The data contain over a million distinct CDR3 sequences, about two fifths of them singletons. Germline V gene data show CDR1 as DFQATT and CDR2 as SNEGSKA (reference sequence). CDR3 length: 15 residues. The ends were cut back, 3 bases at V and 6 bases at J, with 21 bases in the middle.

The V and J genes are TRBV20-1 and TRBJ2-7; D ambiguous. The TCR comes from an adult man with Graves' hyperthyroidism. Sequencing was done on a sample of peripheral blood or thyroid tissue (not recorded which). Here the CDR3 reads CSASPLGSVIGEQYF. The CDR3 bases are TGCAGTGCTAGCCCCCTTGGGTCTGTCATTGGCGAGCAGTACTTC.